This is a list of T cell receptor beta chains from one sample in a study of cytomegalovirus exposure and HLA in healthy donors. TCRdb's table, derived via immunoSEQ multiplex PCR, lists solely in-frame clones and lacks some. The sample yields under 200,000 clones, 70% to 85% seen once. Sequencing input: PBMCs. Receptors originate from a woman aged 40 to 50 in good health and CMV-seronegative. Both conserved end residues are part of each CDR3. Each record gives: clone size, J gene, V gene, D gene, CDR3 DNA, CDR3 protein. D genes are given only for firm matches. Clone size is stated in some rows and not others, as once, few, many or a class when expanded.

clone size: NA; J gene: TRBJ2-1; V gene: TRBV7-9; D gene: NA; CDR3 DNA: TGTGCCAGCAGCTTAGGCACAGGGCACTCCTACAATGAGCAGTTCTTC; CDR3 protein: CASSLGTGHSYNEQFF
clone size: once; J gene: TRBJ2-7; V gene: TRBV7-6; D gene: TRBD1; CDR3 DNA: TGTGCCAGCAGCCTCGACAGGGGGCCCTACGAGCAGTACTTC; CDR3 protein: CASSLDRGPYEQYF
clone size: NA; J gene: TRBJ1-4; V gene: TRBV5-1; D gene: TRBD1; CDR3 DNA: TGCGCCAGCAGCCTGGACAGGGCGAGGGAAAAACTGTTTTTT; CDR3 protein: CASSLDRAREKLFF
clone size: NA; J gene: TRBJ2-3; V gene: TRBV13; D gene: NA; CDR3 DNA: TGTGCCAGCAGCTTAGGGCTACCAGATACGCAGTATTTT; CDR3 protein: CASSLGLPDTQYF
clone size: NA; J gene: TRBJ2-5; V gene: TRBV25-1; D gene: NA; CDR3 DNA: TGTGCCAGCAGTGAATTCGGCAGGGCGGCGGAGACCCAGTACTTC; CDR3 protein: CASSEFGRAAETQYF
clone size: once; J gene: TRBJ2-1; V gene: TRBV7-6; D gene: TRBD2; CDR3 DNA: TGTGCCAGCAGTATAGCGGGGAGTGGGTACAATGAGCAGTTCTTC; CDR3 protein: CASSIAGSGYNEQFF
clone size: NA; J gene: TRBJ1-4; V gene: TRBV7-9; D gene: NA; CDR3 DNA: TGTGCCAGCAGCTTAAAGTCGGGAGCCCCCGCAACTAATGAAAAACTGTTTTTT; CDR3 protein: CASSLKSGAPATNEKLFF
clone size: NA; J gene: TRBJ2-2; V gene: TRBV12-2; D gene: NA; CDR3 DNA: TGTGCAAGTCGCCAAAAGACTAGCGGGAGGGTTGGGGACACCGGGGAGCTGTTTTTT; CDR3 protein: CASRQKTSGRVGDTGELFF
clone size: NA; J gene: TRBJ2-7; V gene: TRBV11-1; D gene: NA; CDR3 DNA: TGTGCCAGCAGCTCCGGACTTTTATACGAGCAGTACTTC; CDR3 protein: CASSSGLLYEQYF
clone size: once; J gene: TRBJ2-1; V gene: TRBV5-4; D gene: NA; CDR3 DNA: TGTGCCAGCAGCTTGGTCCCAGACAATGAGCAGTTCTTC; CDR3 protein: CASSLVPDNEQFF
clone size: once; J gene: TRBJ2-7; V gene: TRBV4-1; D gene: TRBD1; CDR3 DNA: TGCGCCAGCAGCTACACATCGGGGGGGACAGGGGACTACGAGCAGTACTTC; CDR3 protein: CASSYTSGGTGDYEQYF
clone size: NA; J gene: TRBJ2-7; V gene: TRBV19; D gene: NA; CDR3 DNA: TGTGCCAGTAAATCTAGCGTTCTACCCTACGAGCAGTACTTC; CDR3 protein: CASKSSVLPYEQYF
clone size: once; J gene: TRBJ2-7; V gene: TRBV19; D gene: TRBD1; CDR3 DNA: TGTGCCAGTAGTATCGGGCGGACAGGAGTTTACGAGCAGTACTTC; CDR3 protein: CASSIGRTGVYEQYF
clone size: NA; J gene: TRBJ1-3; V gene: TRBV19; D gene: NA; CDR3 DNA: TGTGCCAGTAGTAACAACGTTCCGCACTCTGGAAACACCATATATTTT; CDR3 protein: CASSNNVPHSGNTIYF
clone size: NA; J gene: TRBJ1-2; V gene: TRBV6-1; D gene: TRBD1; CDR3 DNA: TGTGCCAGCAACCCGGGACAGGAGATCTATGGCTACACCTTC; CDR3 protein: CASNPGQEIYGYTF
clone size: NA; J gene: TRBJ2-7; V gene: TRBV4-2; D gene: TRBD1; CDR3 DNA: TGTGCCAGCAGCCGGGTAGGGCAGGGGGACGAGCAGTACTTC; CDR3 protein: CASSRVGQGDEQYF
clone size: NA; J gene: TRBJ1-1; V gene: TRBV29-1; D gene: NA; CDR3 DNA: TGCAGCGCCCTAAGGGGATGGAACACTGAAGCTTTCTTT; CDR3 protein: CSALRGWNTEAFF
clone size: NA; J gene: TRBJ2-7; V gene: TRBV25-1; D gene: NA; CDR3 DNA: TGTGCCAGCAGTGACCCGGGTAGCCAAGCCTACGAGCAGTACTTC; CDR3 protein: CASSDPGSQAYEQYF
clone size: few; J gene: TRBJ2-5; V gene: TRBV7-2; D gene: TRBD2; CDR3 DNA: TGTGCCAGCAGCCGGCACAAGTCTAGCGGGAGAGGAGAGACCCAGTACTTC; CDR3 protein: CASSRHKSSGRGETQYF
clone size: NA; J gene: TRBJ2-1; V gene: TRBV5-4; D gene: NA; CDR3 DNA: NA; CDR3 protein: CASSFWRGGQGRYNEQFF
clone size: NA; J gene: TRBJ1-1; V gene: TRBV6-1; D gene: TRBD1; CDR3 DNA: TGTGCCAGCAGTGACGAGACAGGGACCACTGAAGCTTTCTTT; CDR3 protein: CASSDETGTTEAFF
clone size: NA; J gene: TRBJ2-3; V gene: TRBV28; D gene: TRBD1; CDR3 DNA: TGTGCCAGCAGTTTTAGTAATGGACAGGGGACAGATACGCAGTATTTT; CDR3 protein: CASSFSNGQGTDTQYF
clone size: few; J gene: TRBJ1-5; V gene: TRBV6-1; D gene: NA; CDR3 DNA: TGTGCCAGCAGTGATAGGGGAAATCAGCCCCAGCATTTT; CDR3 protein: CASSDRGNQPQHF
clone size: NA; J gene: TRBJ2-2; V gene: TRBV5-1; D gene: TRBD2; CDR3 DNA: TGCGCCAGCAGCTCCCGACTAGCGGGAGGGCTCCTAAACACCGGGGAGCTGTTTTTT; CDR3 protein: CASSSRLAGGLLNTGELFF